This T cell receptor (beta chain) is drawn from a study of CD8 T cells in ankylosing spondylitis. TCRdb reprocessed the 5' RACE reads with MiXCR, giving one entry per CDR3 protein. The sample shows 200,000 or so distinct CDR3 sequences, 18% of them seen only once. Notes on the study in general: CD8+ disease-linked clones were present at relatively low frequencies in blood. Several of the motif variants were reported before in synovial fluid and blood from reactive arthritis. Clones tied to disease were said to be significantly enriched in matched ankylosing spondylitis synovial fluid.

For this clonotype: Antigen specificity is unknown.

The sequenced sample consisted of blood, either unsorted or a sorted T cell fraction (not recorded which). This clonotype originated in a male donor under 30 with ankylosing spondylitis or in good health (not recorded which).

The DNA for the CDR3 is TGTGCCAGCCCTCTGTGGGGTGGAGGAGGTGGAAACACCATATATTTT. As protein: CASPLWGGGGGNTIYF. The V gene is TRBV12-3 or TRBV12-4, the J gene TRBJ1-3; D is unclear. V lost 8 bases and J lost 3, with 20 bases in between. The CDR3 contains 16 residues.